This TCR beta chain was captured by sequencing in a study of blood T cell repertoires in COVID-19. The wider study: Material from acute and convalescent COVID-19 was sourced from the United States, Italy and Spain.

Under the authors' procedure: Amplification of reference gene primers was used by the study to estimate nucleated cell counts. Profiling relied on immunoSEQ multiplex PCR, and the TCRdb table lists in-frame clones only, not all of them. The V and J calls and the clone size are those of that table, but D and trimming were determined from the DNA. Of about 190,000 clones detected, around nine tenths appear once; the ten largest clones hold 5.5% to 7.5%. The receptor's source is a man aged 35-49 years with acute or convalescent COVID-19. Sequencing used peripheral blood.

The CDR3 DNA follows: TGTGCCAGCAGTTCGCCTCGACTAGCGGGGGCCCGGAACGAGCAGTACTTC. This encodes CASSSPRLAGARNEQYF. V and J are TRBV27 and TRBJ2-7; 12 bases agree with TRBD2. The CDR3 contains 17 residues. V gave up 4 bases and J gave up 5 bases; unmatched junction bases: 12. The germline CDR1 and CDR2 sequences are MNHEY and SMNVEV (reference sequence).